The T cell receptor (beta chain) described here comes from a study of CD8 T cells in Susac syndrome. From germline, CDR1 is GTSNPN and CDR2 SVGIG (reference sequence). V lost 4 bases to trimming and J lost 1 base; unmatched junction nucleotides: 9. This CDR3 is built from 15 residues. The RNA, 0.5 to 1 ug, was put through reverse transcription using random hexamers. TCRdb reprocessed the immunoSEQ multiplex PCR reads with MiXCR, giving one entry per CDR3 protein. The table records 210,000 or so distinct CDR3 sequences, about 94% of them present only once. The clonotype comes from a human donor with Susac syndrome. The material sequenced was CD4+ T cells from PBMCs. This chain links TRBV30 with TRBJ1-1, with 7 positions matching TRBD1. The CDR3 nucleotides are TGTGCCTGGACCCCAACAGGGACAGAGAACACTGAAGCTTTCTTT. This codes for CAWTPTGTENTEAFF.